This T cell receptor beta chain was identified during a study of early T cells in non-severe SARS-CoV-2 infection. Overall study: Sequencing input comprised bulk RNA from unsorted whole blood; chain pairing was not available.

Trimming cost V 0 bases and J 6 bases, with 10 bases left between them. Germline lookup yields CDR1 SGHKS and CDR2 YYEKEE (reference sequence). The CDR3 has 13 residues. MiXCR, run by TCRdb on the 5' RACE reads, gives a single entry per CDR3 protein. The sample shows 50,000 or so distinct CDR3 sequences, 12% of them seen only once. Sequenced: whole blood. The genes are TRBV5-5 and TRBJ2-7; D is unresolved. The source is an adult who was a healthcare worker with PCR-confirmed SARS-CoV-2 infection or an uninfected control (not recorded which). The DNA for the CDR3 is TGTGCCAGCAGCTTGGTCTACAAAGGCGAGCAGTACTTC. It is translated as CASSLVYKGEQYF.